Only a few counts were recorded for the clone carrying this T cell receptor beta chain. Its antigen is as yet unknown. Clones were read by immunoSEQ multiplex PCR, and TCRdb kept only the in-frame ones, dropping some. The sample includes roughly 14,000 clones, roughly 65% of them seen just once. Stage II-IVA oral cavity squamous cell carcinoma was new and untreated by systemic or radiation therapy. Analysis of PBMCs was direct, with no culture step. The sample originates from a study of neoadjuvant anti-PD-1 for oral cavity cancer. Looking at the study overall: Nivolumab at 3 mg/kg was mostly given biweekly, three to four doses, pre-surgery. Study-wide findings and caveats: TCR analyses covered only a few patients per response group.

The V end was cut by 2 bases, the J end by 3 bases, with 9 bases between. Germline-derived CDR1 and CDR2 are SGHRS and YFSETQ. The CDR3 has 15 residues. The gene calls are TRBV5-1 and TRBJ1-6, with a tentative D call TRBD1 (6 bases). The sequence derives from a person aged 35 to 85 with oral cavity squamous cell carcinoma. The sample in question was PBMCs, obtained before nivolumab (anti-PD-1) treatment. The DNA for the CDR3 is TGCGCCAGCAGCTTCCAGACAGGCTATAATTCACCCCTCCACTTT. Protein: CASSFQTGYNSPLHF.